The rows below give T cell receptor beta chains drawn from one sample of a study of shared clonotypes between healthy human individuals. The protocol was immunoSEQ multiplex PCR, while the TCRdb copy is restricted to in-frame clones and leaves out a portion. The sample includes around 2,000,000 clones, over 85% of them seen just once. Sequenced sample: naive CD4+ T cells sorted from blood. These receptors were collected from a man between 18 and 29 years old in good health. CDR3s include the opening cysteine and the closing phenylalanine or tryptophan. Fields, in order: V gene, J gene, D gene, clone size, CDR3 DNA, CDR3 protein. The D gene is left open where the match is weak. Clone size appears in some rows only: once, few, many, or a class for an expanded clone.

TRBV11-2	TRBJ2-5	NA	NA	TGTGCCAGCAGCCAACGGACAGCTTTCCTAGAGACCCAGTACTTC	CASSQRTAFLETQYF
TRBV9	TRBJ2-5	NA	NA	TGTGCCAGCAGCGCGGGACTGGTGGAGACCCAGTACTTC	CASSAGLVETQYF
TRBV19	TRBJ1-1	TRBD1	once	TGTGCCAGTAGTATATATGGGACAGGGGATCGCCGCACTGAAGCTTTCTTT	CASSIYGTGDRRTEAFF
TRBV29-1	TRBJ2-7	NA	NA	TGCAGCGTTAGTTTTCCGGTAGGGCAATCCTACGAGCAGTACTTC	CSVSFPVGQSYEQYF
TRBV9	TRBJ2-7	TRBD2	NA	TGTGCCAGCAGCGTAGGGTCGGGAGGAATCTACGAGCAGTACTTC	CASSVGSGGIYEQYF
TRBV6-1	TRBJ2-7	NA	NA	TGTGCCAGCAGTGAATCCGGCGGTCGAACCTACGAGCAGTACTTC	CASSESGGRTYEQYF
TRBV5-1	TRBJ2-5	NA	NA	TGCGCCAGCAGCTTGGCCGCAAAGACCCAGTACTTC	CASSLAAKTQYF
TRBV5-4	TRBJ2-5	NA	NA	TGTGCCAGCAGCTTGATAGACGGCGGGGAGACCCAGTACTTC	CASSLIDGGETQYF
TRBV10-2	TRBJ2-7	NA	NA	TGCGCCAGCAGTGAGGTAGGGGGGGGCTACGAGCAGTACTTC	CASSEVGGGYEQYF
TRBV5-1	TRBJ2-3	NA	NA	TGCGCCAGCAGCCAGATGGGCTCGTCCACAGATACGCAGTATTTT	CASSQMGSSTDTQYF
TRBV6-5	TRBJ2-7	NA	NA	TGTGCCAGCAGTTACGAAGGGTCTCTCTCCTACGAGCAGTACTTC	CASSYEGSLSYEQYF
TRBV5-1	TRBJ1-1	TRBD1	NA	TGCGCCAGCAGATCAAGGACAGGTCTATCGACTGAAGCTTTCTTT	CASRSRTGLSTEAFF
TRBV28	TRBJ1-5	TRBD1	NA	TGTGCCAGCAGTTTCCCGGGACAGGGTAATCAGCCCCAGCATTTT	CASSFPGQGNQPQHF
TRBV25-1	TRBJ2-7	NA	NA	TGTGCCAGCAGTGCTGCAGGGGTCTACGAGCAGTACTTC	CASSAAGVYEQYF
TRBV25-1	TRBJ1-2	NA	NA	TGTGCCAGCAATGTGGGAGGGACGGACTATGGCTACACCTTC	CASNVGGTDYGYTF
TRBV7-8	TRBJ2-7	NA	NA	TGTGCCAGCAGCTTGGGGGGACCCCTAGTATCCTACGAGCAGTACTTC	CASSLGGPLVSYEQYF
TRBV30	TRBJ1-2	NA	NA	TGTGCCTGGAGTGGGACGTATGGCTACACCTTC	CAWSGTYGYTF
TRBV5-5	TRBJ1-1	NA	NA	TGTGCCAGCTCACGTTGGGGCACTGAAGCTTTCTTT	CASSRWGTEAFF
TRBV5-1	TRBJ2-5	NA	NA	TGCGCCAGCAGCAAACCGGGACTCCAAGAGACCCAGTACTTC	CASSKPGLQETQYF
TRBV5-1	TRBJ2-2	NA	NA	TGCGCCAGCAGGGTGTCGGAAACCGGGGAGCTGTTTTTT	CASRVSETGELFF
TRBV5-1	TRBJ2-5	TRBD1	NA	TGCGCCAGCAGCTTGACAGGGGGACAAGAGACCCAGTACTTC	CASSLTGGQETQYF